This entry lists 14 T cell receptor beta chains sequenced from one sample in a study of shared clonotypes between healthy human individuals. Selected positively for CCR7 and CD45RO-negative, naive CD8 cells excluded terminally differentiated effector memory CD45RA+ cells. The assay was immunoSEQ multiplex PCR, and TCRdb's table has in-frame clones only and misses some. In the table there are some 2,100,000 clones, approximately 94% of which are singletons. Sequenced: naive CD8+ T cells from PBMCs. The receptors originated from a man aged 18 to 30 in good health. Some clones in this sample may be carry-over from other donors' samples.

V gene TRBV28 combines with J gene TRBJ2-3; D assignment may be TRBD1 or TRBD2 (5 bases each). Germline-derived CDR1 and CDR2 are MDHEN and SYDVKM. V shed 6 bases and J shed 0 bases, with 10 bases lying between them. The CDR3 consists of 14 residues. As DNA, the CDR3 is TGTGCCAGCAGCCTAGGGGACAGCACAGATACGCAGTATTTT. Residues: CASSLGDSTDTQYF. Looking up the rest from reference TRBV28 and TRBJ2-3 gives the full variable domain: DVKVTQSSRYLVKRTGEKVFLECVQDMDHENMFWYRQDPGLGLRLIYFSYDVKMKEKGDIPEGYSVSREKKERFSLILESASTNQTSMYLCASSLGDSTDTQYFGPGTRLTVL.

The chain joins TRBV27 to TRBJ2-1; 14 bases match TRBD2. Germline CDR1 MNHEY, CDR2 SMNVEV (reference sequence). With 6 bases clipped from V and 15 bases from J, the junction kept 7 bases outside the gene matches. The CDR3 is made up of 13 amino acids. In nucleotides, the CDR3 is TGTGCCAGCAGCCGAGGACTAGCGGGAGGCCTGTTCTTC. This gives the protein CASSRGLAGGLFF.

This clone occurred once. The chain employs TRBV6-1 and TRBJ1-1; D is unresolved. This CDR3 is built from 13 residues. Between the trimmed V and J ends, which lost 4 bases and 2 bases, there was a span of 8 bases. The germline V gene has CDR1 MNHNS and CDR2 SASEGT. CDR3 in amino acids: CASSGGFNTEAFF. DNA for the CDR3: TGTGCCAGCAGTGGAGGGTTTAACACTGAAGCTTTCTTT.

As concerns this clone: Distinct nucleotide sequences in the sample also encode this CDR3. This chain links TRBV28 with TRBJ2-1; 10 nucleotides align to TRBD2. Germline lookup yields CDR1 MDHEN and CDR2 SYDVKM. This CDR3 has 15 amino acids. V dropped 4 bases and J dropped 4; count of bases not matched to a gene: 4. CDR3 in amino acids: CASSSLAGAYNEQFF. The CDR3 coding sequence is TGTGCCAGCAGTTCCCTAGCGGGGGCTTACAATGAGCAGTTCTTC. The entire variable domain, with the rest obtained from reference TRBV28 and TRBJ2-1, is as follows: DVKVTQSSRYLVKRTGEKVFLECVQDMDHENMFWYRQDPGLGLRLIYFSYDVKMKEKGDIPEGYSVSREKKERFSLILESASTNQTSMYLCASSSLAGAYNEQFFGPGTRLTVL.

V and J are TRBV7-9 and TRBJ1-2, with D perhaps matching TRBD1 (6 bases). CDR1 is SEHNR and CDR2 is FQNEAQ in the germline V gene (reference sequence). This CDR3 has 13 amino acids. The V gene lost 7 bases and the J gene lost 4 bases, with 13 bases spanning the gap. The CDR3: CASNSGQSYGYTF. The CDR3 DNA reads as TGTGCCAGCAACTCAGGACAGAGCTATGGCTACACCTTC.

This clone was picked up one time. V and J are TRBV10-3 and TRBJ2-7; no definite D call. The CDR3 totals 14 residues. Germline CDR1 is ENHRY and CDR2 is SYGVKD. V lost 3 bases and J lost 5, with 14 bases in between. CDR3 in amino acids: CAISDPGLGHEQYF. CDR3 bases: TGTGCCATCAGTGACCCGGGTCTCGGGCACGAGCAGTACTTC.

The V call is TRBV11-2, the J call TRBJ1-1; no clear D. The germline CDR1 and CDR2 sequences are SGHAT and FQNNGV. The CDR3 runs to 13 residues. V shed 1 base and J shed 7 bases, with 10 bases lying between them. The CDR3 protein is CASSLGAGSEAFF. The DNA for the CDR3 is TGTGCCAGCAGCTTAGGGGCCGGCAGTGAAGCTTTCTTT.

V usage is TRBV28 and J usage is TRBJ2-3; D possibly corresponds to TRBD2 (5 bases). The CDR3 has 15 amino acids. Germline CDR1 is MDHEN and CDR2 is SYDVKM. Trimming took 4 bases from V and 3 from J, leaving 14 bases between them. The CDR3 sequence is CASSSRATATDTQYF. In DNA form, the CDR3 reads TGTGCCAGCAGTTCGAGGGCAACCGCAACAGATACGCAGTATTTT.

CDR3 sequence (DNA): TGTGCCAGCAGTGTATGGGGTAGCGGGAGACCCTACGAGCAGTACTTC. It encodes CASSVWGSGRPYEQYF. This chain joins TRBV2 and TRBJ2-7, with 9 bases identical to TRBD2. The V segment lost 4 bases and the J segment 2 bases; nucleotides outside the gene matches: 9. This CDR3 region has 16 residues. Germline assignment: CDR1 SNHLY and CDR2 FYNNEI.

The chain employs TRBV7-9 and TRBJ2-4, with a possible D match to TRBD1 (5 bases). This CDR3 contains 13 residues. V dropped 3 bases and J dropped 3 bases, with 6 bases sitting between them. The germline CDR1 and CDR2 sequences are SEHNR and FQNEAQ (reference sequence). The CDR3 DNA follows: TGTGCCAGCAGCTTCGACAGCAAAAACATTCAGTACTTC. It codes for CASSFDSKNIQYF.

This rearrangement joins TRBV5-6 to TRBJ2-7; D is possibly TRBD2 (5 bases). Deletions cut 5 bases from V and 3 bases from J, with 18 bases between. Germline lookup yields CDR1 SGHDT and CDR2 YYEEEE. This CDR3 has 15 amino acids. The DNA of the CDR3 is TGTGCCAGCAGTTCCTACCGCGGGTTTTTCTACGAGCAGTACTTC. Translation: CASSSYRGFFYEQYF.

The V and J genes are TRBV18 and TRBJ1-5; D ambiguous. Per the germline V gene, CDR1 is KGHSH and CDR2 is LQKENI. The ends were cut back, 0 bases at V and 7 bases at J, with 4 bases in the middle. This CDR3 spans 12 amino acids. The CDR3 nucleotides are TGTGCCAGCTCACCACCCAGGCAGCCCCAGCATTTT. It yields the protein CASSPPRQPQHF.

The chain's CDR3 is CSVVPTLTTGNFYEQYF. DNA for the CDR3: TGCAGCGTTGTTCCGACACTAACGACAGGCAATTTCTACGAGCAGTACTTC. V usage is TRBV29-1 and J usage is TRBJ2-7, with a possible D match to TRBD1 (6 bases). The CDR3 sequence is 17 residues long. Germline V lookup: CDR1 SQVTM, CDR2 ANQGSEA. V was cut by 4 bases and J by 3 bases, with 25 bases left in between.

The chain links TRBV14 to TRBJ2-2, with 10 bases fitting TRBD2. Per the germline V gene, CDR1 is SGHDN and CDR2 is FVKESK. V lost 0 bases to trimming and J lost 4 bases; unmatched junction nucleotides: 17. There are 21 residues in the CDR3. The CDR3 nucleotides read TGTGCCAGCAGCCAAGATCTACCGGCTAGCGGGAGTCGAGATCCCACCGGGGAGCTGTTTTTT. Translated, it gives CASSQDLPASGSRDPTGELFF.